These 3 T cell receptor beta chains were sequenced from one sample in a study of CD8 T cells in ankylosing spondylitis. MiXCR, applied by TCRdb to the 5' RACE reads, yields one record per CDR3 protein. This table has about 240,000 distinct CDR3 sequences, roughly a quarter appearing once. Source material: blood, either unsorted or a sorted T cell fraction (not recorded which). The receptors originated from a male donor with ankylosing spondylitis or in good health (not recorded which).

This clonotype was counted only a few times. The chain uses TRBV10-3 and TRBJ2-3, with TRBD2 matching 12 bases. This CDR3 is built from 19 residues. Germline CDR1 ENHRY, CDR2 SYGVKD. With V trimmed by 9 bases and J by 2 bases, 18 bases remained unmatched. CDR3 loop: CAISLAGGPSGRATDTQYF. The CDR3 DNA is TGTGCCATATCGCTAGCGGGGGGGCCGTCGGGGAGAGCCACAGATACGCAGTATTTT.

This clonotype was seen repeatedly, ten times or more. The V gene is TRBV12-3 or TRBV12-4, the J gene TRBJ1-2; no firm D call. V was cut by 5 bases and J by 4 bases, with 11 bases left in between. The CDR3 has 13 residues. CDR3 protein: CASSTGKSYGYTF. In DNA form, the CDR3 reads TGTGCCAGCAGTACTGGTAAAAGCTATGGCTACACCTTC.

V usage is TRBV30 and J usage is TRBJ1-1; D ambiguous. In germline, CDR1 is GTSNPN, CDR2 SVGIG (reference sequence). Trimming left V 2 bases short and J 3 bases short, with 10 bases between. The CDR3 length is 13 residues. CDR3 sequence (DNA): TGTGCCTGGAGTATCGGGAGGGACACTGAAGCTTTCTTT. This encodes CAWSIGRDTEAFF.